Listed below are T cell receptor beta chains from one sample, sequenced in a study of beta chain features in type 1 diabetes. Libraries were prepared by immunoSEQ multiplex PCR; TCRdb keeps only in-frame clonotypes and omits some of them. Of under 500,000 clones in the sample, about 29% are singletons; the top ten hold around 0.065%. The specimen was naive CD4+ T cells from blood. These receptors came from a man younger than 35 in good health. The CDR3 runs from the conserved cysteine through the conserved F or W. Each record gives: clone size, J gene, D gene, V gene, CDR3 DNA, CDR3 protein. The D gene is left open where the match is weak. Only part of the rows carry a size: once, few, many, or a class if the clone is expanded.

clone size: NA; J gene: TRBJ1-2; D gene: TRBD1; V gene: TRBV30; CDR3 DNA: TGTGCCTGGAGACGAAAAGGGGGCGCCTATGGCTACACCTTC; CDR3 protein: CAWRRKGGAYGYTF
clone size: few; J gene: TRBJ1-2; D gene: NA; V gene: TRBV2; CDR3 DNA: TGTGCCAGCAGTGGAAGAACTAACTATGGCTACACCTTC; CDR3 protein: CASSGRTNYGYTF
clone size: NA; J gene: TRBJ2-7; D gene: TRBD2; V gene: TRBV5-1; CDR3 DNA: TGCGCCAGCAGCATAGGACTAGCGGGAGGGAACGAGCAGTACTTC; CDR3 protein: CASSIGLAGGNEQYF
clone size: few; J gene: TRBJ2-3; D gene: NA; V gene: TRBV11-2; CDR3 DNA: TGTGCCAGCAGTAAAAACGGACAAGCCACAGATACGCAGTATTTT; CDR3 protein: CASSKNGQATDTQYF
clone size: NA; J gene: TRBJ2-5; D gene: TRBD2; V gene: TRBV7-2; CDR3 DNA: TGTGCCAGCAGCCCGCGACCGGGACTAGCGATTCCAGGGGAGACCCAGTACTTC; CDR3 protein: CASSPRPGLAIPGETQYF
clone size: NA; J gene: TRBJ2-3; D gene: NA; V gene: TRBV5-1; CDR3 DNA: TGCGCCAGCAGCCCTGGACAGTCTCTTAGCACAGATACGCAGTATTTT; CDR3 protein: CASSPGQSLSTDTQYF
clone size: NA; J gene: TRBJ1-2; D gene: NA; V gene: TRBV18; CDR3 DNA: TGTGCCAGCTCACCCTTCGGACAGCCGACTCCCTATGGCTACACCTTC; CDR3 protein: CASSPFGQPTPYGYTF
clone size: few; J gene: TRBJ2-2; D gene: TRBD1; V gene: TRBV29-1; CDR3 DNA: TGCAGCGTTGAAGGACAGGGCCGAACCGGGGAGCTGTTTTTT; CDR3 protein: CSVEGQGRTGELFF
clone size: NA; J gene: TRBJ2-1; D gene: NA; V gene: TRBV10-3; CDR3 DNA: TGTGCCATCAGTGAGTCGAAAAGGACAAGGGAGTTCTTC; CDR3 protein: CAISESKRTREFF
clone size: NA; J gene: TRBJ2-3; D gene: NA; V gene: TRBV30; CDR3 DNA: TGTGCCTGGAGTGTAGGCGCTGGCACAGATACGCAGTATTTT; CDR3 protein: CAWSVGAGTDTQYF
clone size: few; J gene: TRBJ2-3; D gene: TRBD2; V gene: TRBV4-2; CDR3 DNA: TGTGCCAGCAGCCAAGATCGTAATAGCGGGGATAGCACAGATACGCAGTATTTT; CDR3 protein: CASSQDRNSGDSTDTQYF
clone size: few; J gene: TRBJ1-1; D gene: NA; V gene: TRBV15; CDR3 DNA: TGTGCCACCAGCAGAGAGCGTCGGGGCACTGAAGCTTTCTTT; CDR3 protein: CATSRERRGTEAFF
clone size: NA; J gene: TRBJ1-1; D gene: NA; V gene: TRBV27; CDR3 DNA: TGTGCCAGCCGCGGCTCTGATTTCTTT; CDR3 protein: CASRGSDFF